The 8 T cell receptor beta chains below come from one sample, sequenced in a study of OX40 agonist ivuxolimab in advanced cancers. Assay: immunoSEQ multiplex PCR; the TCRdb copy retains only in-frame clones and omits some. Seen here are 70,000 or so clones, more than 85% observed once, and the top ten hold around 8%. The sample here was CD4+ or CD8+ T cells sorted from blood, taken in a trial of the OX40 agonist ivuxolimab. The receptors come from an adult with an advanced solid tumor such as melanoma, head and neck, liver or kidney cancer.

This clone turned up a few times. CDR3: CASSVLTTYQVVEAFF. The CDR3 region has the DNA TGCGCCAGCAGCGTTCTGACAACCTACCAAGTTGTTGAAGCTTTCTTT. J is TRBJ1-1 and V is TRBV4-1; D is ambiguous. V was pared by 5 bases and J by 7 bases, with 23 bases between. The CDR3 spans 16 residues. Germline CDR1 MGHRA, CDR2 YSYEKL.

The chain combines TRBV5-1 with TRBJ2-7; 9 nucleotides match TRBD2. V was clipped by 4 bases and J by 9 bases; unmatched bases: 11. CDR3 size: 14 residues. The germline V gene has CDR1 SGHRS and CDR2 YFSETQ. This CDR3 reads CASSPSGTSIGQYF. CDR3 DNA sequence: TGCGCCAGCAGCCCTAGCGGGACAAGCATCGGGCAGTACTTC.

The chain is built from TRBV4-1 and TRBJ2-7; D is uncertain. Germline lookup yields CDR1 MGHRA and CDR2 YSYEKL. This CDR3 is built from 14 residues. The ends were cut back, 1 base at V and 3 bases at J, with 10 bases in the middle. This CDR3 is CASSQVFVDYEQYF. CDR3 coding DNA: TGCGCCAGCAGCCAAGTTTTCGTGGACTACGAGCAGTACTTC.

The V call is TRBV19, the J call TRBJ1-2; D remains unclear. The ends were cut back, 7 bases at V and 2 bases at J, with 11 bases in the middle. The germline V gene has CDR1 LNHDA and CDR2 SQIVND (reference sequence). The CDR3 spans 13 residues. Here the CDR3 DNA reads TGTGCCAGTAACACGGATTTAAACTATGGCTACACCTTC. This codes for CASNTDLNYGYTF.

V is TRBV7-6 and J is TRBJ1-1; D is ambiguous. This CDR3 has 14 residues. Germline V gene sequence: CDR1 SGHVS, CDR2 FNYEAQ. Trimming removed 1 base from V and 1 base from J, with 7 bases in between. CDR3 DNA: TGTGCCAGCAGCTTAGAAGGTGGGAACACTGAAGCTTTCTTT. Protein product: CASSLEGGNTEAFF.

The genes are TRBV7-9 and TRBJ1-2; a weak D match, TRBD1 (5 bases). Trimming left V 10 bases short and J 3 bases short, with 18 bases between. The CDR3 totals 14 residues. Germline loops: CDR1 SEHNR, CDR2 FQNEAQ (reference sequence). The CDR3 DNA reads as TGTGCCACGCTCGGGACCAGAATTTACTATGGCTACACCTTC. Encoded protein: CATLGTRIYYGYTF.

The chain links TRBV7-6 to TRBJ2-2, with no clear D. In germline, CDR1 is SGHVS, CDR2 FNYEAQ. The CDR3 has 13 amino acids. The germline V and J ends were trimmed by 4 bases and 4 bases, with 7 bases remaining between them. Written as DNA, the CDR3 is TGTGCCAGCAGCTCGCTAATCACCGGGGAGCTGTTTTTT. Protein sequence: CASSSLITGELFF.

The chain couples TRBV6-5 to TRBJ1-5; D is ambiguous. The germline V gene encodes CDR1 MNHEY and CDR2 SVGAGI. The CDR3 is 14 amino acids. Trimming left V 6 bases short and J 7 bases short, with 16 bases between. CDR3 sequence: CASRFREGGQPQHF. The CDR3 nucleotides read TGTGCCAGCAGATTTCGGGAGGGCGGCCAGCCCCAGCATTTT.